Shown below are 29 T cell receptor beta chains from a single sample sequenced in a study of blood T cell repertoires in COVID-19. The repertoire was sequenced with immunoSEQ multiplex PCR; TCRdb's copy has only in-frame clones and lacks some. The sample comprises about 170,000 clones, about 85% of which are singletons, and roughly 1.1% rests with the top ten. Sequenced: peripheral blood. The receptors here all came from a man between 60 and 70 years old who had recovered from COVID-19.

Here the CDR3 DNA reads TGTGCCAGCAGTTCGAAGGCCCCCCGGGGGTACCAGCAAGAGACCCAGTACTTC. Translation gives CASSSKAPRGYQQETQYF. The chain uses TRBV25-1 and TRBJ2-5; the D gene is possibly TRBD2 (6 bases). V lost 5 bases to trimming and J lost 2 bases, with 24 bases between them. Per germline, CDR1 MGHDK and CDR2 SYGVNS. The CDR3 spans 18 residues.

The chain employs TRBV29-1 and TRBJ2-3, with a tentative D call TRBD1 (6 bases). V shed 3 bases and J shed 4 bases, with 8 bases lying between them. This CDR3 contains 12 residues. Germline V gene sequence: CDR1 SQVTM, CDR2 ANQGSEA. CDR3 in DNA: TGCAGCGTTGACAGGGGCCCAGATACGCAGTATTTT. Its translation: CSVDRGPDTQYF.

The chain has TRBV2 and TRBJ1-2; unclear D gene. Trimming removed 7 bases at V and 0 bases at J, with 12 bases between. CDR3 length equals 14 residues. The germline CDR1 and CDR2 sequences are SNHLY and FYNNEI. The chain's CDR3 is CASTKELTNYGYTF. The CDR3 nucleotides are TGTGCCAGCACTAAAGAGTTAACTAACTATGGCTACACCTTC. The complete variable domain, with remaining parts taken from reference TRBV2 and TRBJ1-2, reads EPEVTQTPSHQVTQMGQEVILRCVPISNHLYFYWYRQILGQKVEFLVSFYNNEISEKSEIFDDQFSVERPDGSNFTLKIRSTKLEDSAMYFCASTKELTNYGYTFGSGTRLTVV.

J is TRBJ2-7 and V is TRBV6-2 or TRBV6-3, with 8 bases aligning to TRBD2. The trim removed 5 bases at V and 0 bases at J, leaving 6 bases unmatched. This CDR3 contains 15 residues. Germline CDR1 reads MNHEY; CDR2 reads SVGEGT. The CDR3 sequence: CASSTTAGASYEQYF. CDR3 coding DNA: TGTGCCAGCAGTACGACAGCGGGGGCCTCCTACGAGCAGTACTTC.

J is TRBJ1-6 and V is TRBV9; tentatively, D is TRBD1 (6 bases). Germline assignment: CDR1 SGDLS and CDR2 YYNGEE. Trimming left V 4 bases short and J 10 bases short, with 18 bases between. CDR3 size: 15 residues. The CDR3, as DNA: TGTGCCAGCAGCCCTAGTGGGGGCGGTGGCTCACCCCTCCACTTT. Translated, it gives CASSPSGGGGSPLHF.

V gene TRBV19 combines with J gene TRBJ2-2, with D perhaps matching TRBD2 (5 bases). Trimming shortened V by 7 bases and J by 4 bases, and 10 bases separated the two germline ends. The CDR3 runs to 13 residues. Germline CDR1 and CDR2: LNHDA and SQIVND (reference sequence). This CDR3 is CASNLAGTGELFF. The CDR3 DNA reads TGTGCCAGTAATTTGGCGGGCACCGGGGAGCTGTTTTTT.

The rearrangement uses TRBV12-1 and TRBJ2-7; TRBD2 reflects the table's D call only, with no check against the DNA. TRBV12-1 is designated a pseudogene. The CDR3 contains 16 residues. Here the CDR3 DNA reads TGTGCCAGCAGCTGTCGACTCGCGGGGTCAACCTACGAGCAGTACTTC. Encoded protein: CASSCRLAGSTYEQYF.

V gene TRBV27 combines with J gene TRBJ2-3; TRBD2 is a possible D gene (6 bases). V shed 2 bases and J shed 2 bases, with 11 bases lying between them. Looked up from germline, CDR1 is MNHEY and CDR2 is SMNVEV (reference sequence). The CDR3 is 15 residues long. Written as DNA, the CDR3 is TGTGCCAGCAGTTTAGGGAGGAGATTCACAGATACGCAGTATTTT. Translating gives CASSLGRRFTDTQYF.

This clone was seen a few times. The chain is built from TRBV12-3 or TRBV12-4 and TRBJ2-2; 8 bases map to TRBD1. The CDR3 runs 12 residues. The V gene end was trimmed by 6 bases and the J gene end by 6 bases; junction bases not matched to a gene: 0. The chain's CDR3 is CASRQGAGELFF. The CDR3 DNA follows: TGTGCCAGCAGACAGGGGGCCGGGGAGCTGTTTTTT.

V gene TRBV5-1 combines with J gene TRBJ2-5; D ambiguous. Germline lookup yields CDR1 SGHRS and CDR2 YFSETQ. V shed 2 bases and J shed 5 bases, with 7 bases lying between them. CDR3 length: 12 amino acids. The CDR3 protein is CASSLTSETQYF. The DNA of the CDR3 is TGCGCCAGCAGCTTAACTTCGGAGACCCAGTACTTC.

The J gene is TRBJ2-3, the V gene TRBV9; TRBD2 matches 13 bases. The length of the CDR3 is 17 residues. Germline V gene data show CDR1 as SGDLS and CDR2 as YYNGEE. V shed 1 base, J shed 6 bases, and the junction held 8 bases outside the gene matches. The CDR3 DNA sequence: TGTGCCAGCAGCGTATTCTTTGGACTAGCGGGGGCTGATACGCAGTATTTT. It is translated as CASSVFFGLAGADTQYF.

The genes are TRBV9 and TRBJ1-1, with TRBD1 matching over 8 bases. Germline V gene sequence: CDR1 SGDLS, CDR2 YYNGEE. V lost 4 bases, J lost 8 bases, and 4 bases stayed unmatched. This CDR3 spans 12 amino acids. CDR3 protein: CASSTRTGEAFF. The CDR3 DNA is TGTGCCAGCAGCACCCGGACAGGGGAAGCTTTCTTT.

The gene calls are TRBV12-3 or TRBV12-4 and TRBJ1-2; D call uncertain. V shed 6 bases and J shed 7 bases, with 15 bases lying between them. CDR3 length: 13 amino acids. The CDR3 region is CASSFTAPIGYTF. The CDR3 DNA reads TGTGCCAGCAGCTTTACAGCCCCGATTGGCTACACCTTC.

This clone appeared once. The J gene is TRBJ1-2, the V gene TRBV27; TRBD1 agrees at 9 bases. After removal of 5 bases from V and 6 bases from J, the junction contained 16 bases not matched to a gene. Germline lookup yields CDR1 MNHEY and CDR2 SMNVEV (reference sequence). This CDR3 comprises 17 residues. CDR3 residues: CASSPRGYRGRIDGYTF. CDR3 nucleotides: TGTGCCAGCAGTCCGCGCGGCTACAGGGGGCGAATTGATGGCTACACCTTC.

V usage is TRBV18 and J usage is TRBJ2-5; D is unclear. V was trimmed by 6 bases and J by 5 bases, leaving 7 bases between them. This CDR3 contains 11 residues. CDR1 and CDR2 (germline): KGHSH, LQKENI. In nucleotides, the CDR3 is TGTGCCAGCTCTTCCCTGGAGACCCAGTACTTC. As protein: CASSSLETQYF.

This clone occurred a few times. The chain joins TRBV30 to TRBJ2-1, with 9 bases matching TRBD2. The CDR3 has 14 amino acids. V shed 0 bases, J shed 10 bases, and the junction held 7 bases outside the gene matches. The germline CDR1 and CDR2 sequences are GTSNPN and SVGIG (reference sequence). CDR3 loop: CAWSVAGGGDEQFF. The CDR3 nucleotides are TGTGCCTGGAGTGTGGCCGGCGGGGGGGACGAGCAGTTCTTC.

Only a few counts were recorded for this clone. The V and J genes are TRBV11-2 and TRBJ2-1, with D hard to call. The CDR3 runs 12 residues. In germline, CDR1 is SGHAT, CDR2 FQNNGV. The V and J ends lost 1 base and 8 bases respectively, with 6 bases between them. The CDR3 sequence is CASSLGGDEQFF. CDR3 bases: TGTGCCAGCAGCTTAGGCGGAGATGAGCAGTTCTTC.

In its sample, this clone was seen once. This chain links TRBV4-1 with TRBJ2-3, with TRBD1 matching over 9 bases. Per the germline V gene, CDR1 is MGHRA and CDR2 is YSYEKL. The CDR3 consists of 16 residues. V shed 2 bases and J 1 base; nucleotides not matched to a gene: 4. CDR3 bases: TGCGCCAGCAGCCAATTTACAGGGGGCCGCACAGATACGCAGTATTTT. As protein: CASSQFTGGRTDTQYF.

J is TRBJ1-2 and V is TRBV5-1, with 12 bases aligning to TRBD1. V dropped 3 bases and J dropped 6; count of bases not matched to a gene: 12. CDR1 and CDR2 from the germline V gene are SGHRS and YFSETQ. CDR3 length equals 17 residues. The chain's CDR3 is CASSSPGQGAGPNGYTF. CDR3 nucleotide sequence: TGCGCCAGCAGCTCCCCGGGACAGGGGGCTGGACCCAATGGCTACACCTTC. Looking up the rest from reference TRBV5-1 and TRBJ1-2 gives the full variable domain: KAGVTQTPRYLIKTRGQQVTLSCSPISGHRSVSWYQQTPGQGLQFLFEYFSETQRNKGNFPGRFSGRQFSNSRSEMNVSTLELGDSALYLCASSSPGQGAGPNGYTFGSGTRLTVV.

There are a few counts of this clone. The CDR3 region is CASRLQRDAYNEQFF. For the CDR3, the DNA is TGTGCCAGCAGACTACAGCGGGACGCCTACAATGAGCAGTTCTTC. The V and J genes are TRBV5-4 and TRBJ2-1; 7 nucleotides align to TRBD2. The CDR3 contains 15 residues. J lost 2 bases, V lost 5 bases, and 7 bases had no gene match. The V gene's germline CDR1 is SGHNT and CDR2 YYREEE (reference sequence).

The rearrangement links TRBV7-2 to TRBJ1-5; possibly TRBD1 for D (6 bases). Deletions cut 5 bases from V and 6 bases from J, with 17 bases between. Germline CDR1 and CDR2: SGHTA and FQGNSA. The CDR3 is 15 amino acids. CDR3 sequence reads: CASSLLRGVSQPQHF. DNA for the CDR3: TGTGCCAGCAGCCTCCTCAGGGGCGTGAGTCAGCCCCAGCATTTT.

This sequence joins TRBV3-1 (or the pseudogene TRBV3-2) and TRBJ1-6; D gene unclear. Per germline, CDR1 LGHDT and CDR2 YNNKEL (reference sequence). V lost 11 bases, J lost 9 bases, and 20 bases lay in between. The CDR3 has 14 amino acids. CDR3 loop: CAGPTTRTSSPLHF. The CDR3 DNA reads as TGTGCCGGTCCGACTACCAGAACAAGTTCACCCCTCCACTTT.

The gene calls are TRBV18 and TRBJ2-7; a possible D gene is TRBD1 (7 bases). The CDR3 is 15 residues long. Germline values: CDR1 KGHSH, CDR2 LQKENI. Trimming stripped 4 bases from V and 2 bases from J, with 15 bases between. The CDR3 here is CASSRDREVPYEQYF. The CDR3 DNA follows: TGTGCCAGCTCACGCGACAGGGAGGTCCCCTACGAGCAGTACTTC.

The rearrangement uses TRBV5-6 and TRBJ2-2; 8 bases agree with TRBD1. Germline lookup yields CDR1 SGHDT and CDR2 YYEEEE. The CDR3 is 14 amino acids. V dropped 4 bases and J dropped 4; count of bases not matched to a gene: 3. CDR3 protein: CASSGQGGTGELFF. In DNA, the CDR3 is TGTGCCAGCAGCGGACAGGGAGGCACCGGGGAGCTGTTTTTT.

This clone was found once. The chain uses TRBV18 and TRBJ2-6, with D maybe TRBD2 (5 bases). With 6 bases removed from V and 2 bases from J, the gap between germline ends came to 11 bases. Germline values: CDR1 KGHSH, CDR2 LQKENI. The CDR3 has 15 amino acids. The CDR3 bases are TGTGCCAGCTCCGACGGAGGTGCTGGGGCCAACGTCCTGACTTTC. Amino acid sequence: CASSDGGAGANVLTF.

This sequence joins TRBV5-1 and TRBJ2-7; possibly TRBD1 for D (6 bases). The V gene's germline CDR1 is SGHRS and CDR2 YFSETQ. CDR3 length equals 17 residues. Trimming removed 4 bases at V and 1 base at J, with 21 bases between. The CDR3 protein is CASSLEPQGTTSYEQYF. The CDR3 bases are TGCGCCAGCAGCCTCGAACCTCAGGGGACAACTTCCTACGAGCAGTACTTC.

The V and J genes are TRBV18 and TRBJ2-7, with 8 positions matching TRBD2. CDR3 length equals 15 residues. Germline V lookup: CDR1 KGHSH, CDR2 LQKENI. J gave up 6 bases and V 8 bases, and 15 bases lay outside the gene matches. Here the CDR3 DNA reads TGTGCCAGCCGCGAGGGAGCGGGGGTTGCCTTCGAGCAGTACTTC. Protein product: CASREGAGVAFEQYF.

This chain links TRBV18 with TRBJ2-2; D perhaps matches TRBD2 (5 bases). The CDR3 runs 15 residues. V was pared by 3 bases and J by 0 bases, with 8 bases between. The germline CDR1 and CDR2 sequences are KGHSH and LQKENI. CDR3: CASSPRGANTGELFF. As DNA, the CDR3 is TGTGCCAGCTCACCTCGGGGAGCGAACACCGGGGAGCTGTTTTTT.

J is TRBJ1-4 and V is TRBV24-1, with TRBD1 identical over 7 bases. The germline V gene encodes CDR1 KGHDR and CDR2 SFDVKD. The V gene end was trimmed by 7 bases and the J gene end by 5 bases; junction bases not matched to a gene: 6. The CDR3 spans 14 residues. The CDR3 loop reads CATSTGAQNEKLFF. The CDR3 DNA reads TGTGCCACCAGCACAGGGGCACAAAATGAAAAACTGTTTTTT.